The 28 T cell receptor beta chains in this list originate from one sample, sequenced in a study of blood T cell repertoires in COVID-19 (dated by TCRdb to the early 2020s). Library prep was done by the immunoSEQ multiplex PCR assay. The immuneACCESS repertoire file appears here via TCRdb, limited to in-frame rearrangements. These files lack a portion of the clones; in checked studies, under half of the deficit traces to unresolved V genes, and the cause of the others is not known. Present in this sample are about 68,000 clones, 65% to 90% of which were seen just once. The ten largest clones represent around 41% of the sample. The sample comprised peripheral blood. These receptors were obtained from a man aged 80 or over with acute or convalescent COVID-19.

In this sample, this clone turned up a few times. V usage is TRBV7-8 and J usage is TRBJ2-7; D possibly corresponds to TRBD2 (5 bases). CDR1 is SGHVS, CDR2 FQNEAQ, per germline. With 0 bases removed from V and 5 bases from J, the gap between germline ends came to 14 bases. The CDR3 has 15 amino acids. CDR3 coding DNA: TGTGCCAGCAGCTTAGCTGTTCGGGGTGGCAACGAGCAGTACTTC. This codes for CASSLAVRGGNEQYF.

CDR3 loop: CASSSDQGQETQYF. In nucleotides, the CDR3 is TGTGCCAGCAGTAGTGACCAGGGCCAAGAGACCCAGTACTTC. The V call is TRBV7-2, the J call TRBJ2-5, with D maybe TRBD1 (5 bases). Germline-derived CDR1 and CDR2 are SGHTA and FQGNSA. The CDR3 is 14 amino acids. V lost 6 bases to trimming and J lost 1 base, with 12 bases between them.

V usage is TRBV27 and J usage is TRBJ1-1; TRBD1 agrees at 8 bases. Germline lookup yields CDR1 MNHEY and CDR2 SMNVEV (reference sequence). The CDR3 has 14 amino acids. Trimming removed 5 bases from V and 10 bases from J; junction bases left unmatched: 12. The DNA for the CDR3 is TGTGCCAGCAGTGTAGACAGGGGTTCGACTATAGCTTTCTTT. Translating gives CASSVDRGSTIAFF.

The chain joins TRBV9 to TRBJ2-5; perhaps TRBD1 as D (5 bases). This CDR3 contains 15 residues. In germline, CDR1 is SGDLS, CDR2 YYNGEE. Trimming shortened V by 3 bases and J by 2 bases, and 14 bases separated the two germline ends. CDR3 residues: CASSAQGRMQETQYF. The CDR3 bases are TGTGCCAGCAGCGCCCAGGGTAGGATGCAAGAGACCCAGTACTTC.

The CDR3 DNA reads as TGTGCCAGCCTTGAACCGGGACAGGGGGTTGGTGGCTACACCTTC. It specifies CASLEPGQGVGGYTF. V gene TRBV6-5 combines with J gene TRBJ1-2; the match to TRBD1 covers 11 bases. CDR1 MNHEY and CDR2 SVGAGI come from the germline V gene. This CDR3 has 15 amino acids. With 8 bases clipped from V and 7 bases from J, the junction kept 12 bases outside the gene matches.

This chain connects TRBV7-2 to TRBJ1-2, with a possible D match to TRBD1 (5 bases). Per the germline V gene, CDR1 is SGHTA and CDR2 is FQGNSA. The CDR3 loop spans 16 amino acids. V lost 5 bases and J lost 4, with 20 bases in between. CDR3 DNA sequence: TGTGCCAGCAGCCCAACCGGGGCGGGACCTGGCTATGGCTACACCTTC. This gives the protein CASSPTGAGPGYGYTF.

The chain combines TRBV7-2 with TRBJ1-5; 8 nucleotides line up with TRBD1. Germline values: CDR1 SGHTA, CDR2 FQGNSA. CDR3 length: 17 residues. With 5 bases clipped from V and 4 bases from J, the junction kept 13 bases outside the gene matches. CDR3 in amino acids: CASSPRSRDRINQPQHF. CDR3 coding DNA: TGTGCCAGCAGCCCGCGGTCCCGGGACAGGATTAATCAGCCCCAGCATTTT.

The V and J genes are TRBV6-6 and TRBJ1-6; 9 bases are a match to TRBD1. Germline V gene data show CDR1 as MNHNY and CDR2 as SVGAGI (reference sequence). With 6 bases clipped from V and 0 bases from J, the junction kept 18 bases outside the gene matches. The CDR3 is made up of 21 amino acids. The CDR3 DNA follows: TGTGCCAGCAGCCTCACTGCTCCGGGACAGGGACAAAGCTCCTATAATTCACCCCTCCACTTT. Residues: CASSLTAPGQGQSSYNSPLHF.

The chain recombines TRBV3-1 (or the pseudogene TRBV3-2) with TRBJ1-2; D is possibly TRBD1 (6 bases). V was cut by 0 bases and J by 8 bases, with 10 bases left in between. CDR1 is LGHDT, CDR2 YNNKEL, per germline (reference sequence). There are 13 residues in the CDR3. In DNA, the CDR3 is TGTGCCAGCAGCCAAGAGGGACAAACAGGCTACACCTTC. It yields the protein CASSQEGQTGYTF.

This chain connects TRBV12-3 or TRBV12-4 to TRBJ1-2; perhaps TRBD1 as D (6 bases). The V and J ends lost 6 bases and 2 bases respectively, with 10 bases between them. CDR3 size: 13 residues. In DNA form, the CDR3 reads TGTGCCAGCAGGGGGGCTGGGAACTATGGCTACACCTTC. Its translation: CASRGAGNYGYTF.

For this clone: A junction end diverges from the germline sequence, so it may reflect a read error. The rearrangement links TRBV11-2 to TRBJ2-3; TRBD2 aligns across 11 bases. Germline CDR1 and CDR2: SGHAT and FQNNGV. The length of the CDR3 is 14 residues. CDR3 DNA: TGTGCCAGCAGTTTAGCGGGAGGGGGTGATACGCAGTATTTT. Encoded protein: CASSLAGGGDTQYF. Full variable domain (rest looked up from reference TRBV11-2 and TRBJ2-3): EAGVAQSPRYKIIEKRQSVAFWCNPISGHATLYWYQQILGQGPKLLIQFQNNGVVDDSQLPKDRFSAERLKGVDSTLKIQPAKLEDSAVYLCASSLAGGGDTQYFGPGTRLTVL.

The chain joins TRBV27 to TRBJ2-3, with 12 positions matching TRBD2. The length of the CDR3 is 17 residues. The junction had 3 bases not matched to a gene; V was cut back by 2 bases and J by 0 bases. The germline gives CDR1 MNHEY, CDR2 SMNVEV (reference sequence). CDR3 in amino acids: CASSLGTSGSSTDTQYF. The CDR3 DNA sequence: TGTGCCAGCAGTTTAGGGACTAGCGGGTCTAGCACAGATACGCAGTATTTT.

The chain carries TRBV9 and TRBJ1-1; TRBD1 aligns across 7 bases. Germline CDR1 SGDLS, CDR2 YYNGEE. V gave up 5 bases and J gave up 0 bases; unmatched junction bases: 7. There are 15 residues in the CDR3. The CDR3 DNA reads as TGTGCCAGCAGTAGGACAGGAAATATGAACACTGAAGCTTTCTTT. This gives the protein CASSRTGNMNTEAFF.

This chain connects TRBV28 to TRBJ1-1; no reliable D call. CDR1 is MDHEN, CDR2 SYDVKM, per germline. Deletions cut 4 bases from V and 3 bases from J, with 18 bases between. CDR3 size: 16 residues. The CDR3 DNA reads as TGTGCCAGCAGTTCTCCTGGGAGGGCTCAGGACACTGAAGCTTTCTTT. It yields the protein CASSSPGRAQDTEAFF. Using reference TRBV28 and TRBJ1-1 for the parts outside the CDR3, the full variable domain is DVKVTQSSRYLVKRTGEKVFLECVQDMDHENMFWYRQDPGLGLRLIYFSYDVKMKEKGDIPEGYSVSREKKERFSLILESASTNQTSMYLCASSSPGRAQDTEAFFGQGTRLTVV.

The V and J genes are TRBV3-1 (or the pseudogene TRBV3-2) and TRBJ2-3, with TRBD1 identical over 8 bases. The CDR3 consists of 16 residues. V trimming: 3 bases; J trimming: 5 bases; junction bases outside the gene matches: 10. Per germline, CDR1 LGHDT and CDR2 YNNKEL (reference sequence). DNA for the CDR3: TGTGCCAGCAGCCACAGGGGGCAGGAGTTATTAGATACGCAGTATTTT. Protein: CASSHRGQELLDTQYF.

This clone showed up just once. The CDR3 bases are TGTGCCAGTAGTTGGTTAGGGGAGGACCAGCCCCAGCATTTT. It is translated as CASSWLGEDQPQHF. The rearrangement links TRBV19 to TRBJ1-5; a weak D match, TRBD1 (5 bases). The CDR3 is 14 residues long. From germline, CDR1 is LNHDA and CDR2 SQIVND (reference sequence). With 5 bases removed from V and 7 bases from J, the gap between germline ends came to 15 bases.

The sample holds one count of this clone. At one boundary the junction diverges from the germline segment, which might be a read error. CDR3 bases: TGTGCCAGCAGCACGGGACTAGCGGGAGGGCCGGAGGTCTTC. Translation gives CASSTGLAGGPEVF. The rearrangement joins TRBV5-4 to TRBJ2-1, with 16 bases matching TRBD2. Germline V lookup: CDR1 SGHNT, CDR2 YYREEE (reference sequence). The CDR3 is 14 residues long.

The gene calls are TRBV5-4 and TRBJ2-7, with D possibly TRBD2 on 6 matching bases. Germline CDR1 and CDR2: SGHNT and YYREEE (reference sequence). The CDR3 is 14 amino acids. Trimming cost V 0 bases and J 0 bases, with 7 bases left between them. The CDR3 DNA sequence: TGTGCCAGCAGCTTGGGGGGGGACTCCTACGAGCAGTACTTC. Its translation: CASSLGGDSYEQYF.

The chain employs TRBV21-1 and TRBJ2-7; the table's D call, TRBD2, has no DNA check behind it. TRBV21-1 is a recognized pseudogene. The length of the CDR3 is 17 residues. CDR3 residues: CASSKIATSGRAYEQYF. CDR3 nucleotides: TGTGCCAGCAGCAAAATTGCGACTAGCGGGAGGGCCTACGAGCAGTACTTC.

J is TRBJ2-5 and V is TRBV12-3 or TRBV12-4; D is possibly TRBD2 (5 bases). The V end lost 5 bases, the J end lost 7 bases, and 14 bases lay between the germline ends. This CDR3 is built from 13 residues. DNA of the CDR3: TGTGCCAGCAGTCCCCGGGGTCTGGGGACCCAGTACTTC. Protein: CASSPRGLGTQYF.

The rearrangement joins TRBV18 to TRBJ2-5, with 8 bases identical to TRBD2. From germline, CDR1 is KGHSH and CDR2 LQKENI. The CDR3 is made up of 15 amino acids. With V trimmed by 2 bases and J by 4 bases, 6 bases remained unmatched. Here the CDR3 DNA reads TGTGCCAGCTCACCAGAGACGGGGGGGCTAGAGACCCAGTACTTC. This gives the protein CASSPETGGLETQYF.

The V call is TRBV19, the J call TRBJ1-1; the match to TRBD1 covers 8 bases. Germline loops: CDR1 LNHDA, CDR2 SQIVND (reference sequence). V lost 3 bases and J lost 4; bases outside the gene matches: 7. The CDR3 spans 15 residues. CDR3 amino acids: CASSIPGGISTEAFF. The CDR3 region has the DNA TGTGCCAGTAGTATCCCAGGGGGCATAAGCACTGAAGCTTTCTTT.

The chain employs TRBV27 and TRBJ1-1; possibly TRBD1 for D (6 bases). Trimming cost V 8 bases and J 1 base, with 23 bases left between them. The CDR3 is made up of 17 amino acids. Germline CDR1 and CDR2: MNHEY and SMNVEV (reference sequence). The CDR3 is CASHRGQGPNPNTEAFF. As DNA, the CDR3 is TGTGCCAGCCACCGAGGGCAGGGGCCCAATCCGAACACTGAAGCTTTCTTT.

The chain recombines TRBV6-5 with TRBJ1-2; D may be TRBD1 (6 bases). The CDR3 has 16 residues. Trimming removed 4 bases from V and 2 bases from J, with 17 bases in between. The germline V gene encodes CDR1 MNHEY and CDR2 SVGAGI. Here the CDR3 DNA reads TGTGCCAGCAGTTCTTACCGAACAACAGGGAACTATGGCTACACCTTC. This sequence encodes CASSSYRTTGNYGYTF.

This clone was picked up one time. The chain has TRBV7-3 and TRBJ2-7; tentatively, D is TRBD1 (5 bases). Germline CDR1 and CDR2: SGHTA and FQGTGA. The V and J ends lost 5 bases and 5 bases respectively, with 13 bases between them. This CDR3 has 13 amino acids. The CDR3 sequence: CASSETGFDEQYF. Here the CDR3 DNA reads TGTGCCAGCAGCGAAACAGGTTTCGACGAGCAGTACTTC.

The genes are TRBV7-2 and TRBJ2-2; D perhaps matches TRBD2 (6 bases). CDR3 length equals 14 residues. V lost 1 base and J lost 6, with 9 bases in between. CDR1 is SGHTA, CDR2 FQGNSA, per germline. CDR3 nucleotide sequence: TGTGCCAGCAGCTTAGGACTAGTCTCCGGGGAGCTGTTTTTT. Protein sequence: CASSLGLVSGELFF. Looking up the rest from reference TRBV7-2 and TRBJ2-2 gives the full variable domain: GAGVSQSPSNKVTEKGKDVELRCDPISGHTALYWYRQSLGQGLEFLIYFQGNSAPDKSGLPSDRFSAERTGGSVSTLTIQRTQQEDSAVYLCASSLGLVSGELFFGEGSRLTVL.

The chain couples TRBV9 to TRBJ2-2; TRBD2 matches 10 bases. Unmatched junction bases numbered 6, after V lost 3 bases and J lost 4 bases. Germline-derived CDR1 and CDR2 are SGDLS and YYNGEE. This CDR3 spans 16 amino acids. CDR3 bases: TGTGCCAGCAGCGCCTCTAGCGGGAGCGGCACCGGGGAGCTGTTTTTT. As protein: CASSASSGSGTGELFF. Based on the CDR3 plus reference TRBV9 and TRBJ2-2, the full variable domain is DSGVTQTPKHLITATGQRVTLRCSPRSGDLSVYWYQQSLDQGLQFLIQYYNGEERAKGNILERFSAQQFPDLHSELNLSSLELGDSALYFCASSASSGSGTGELFFGEGSRLTVL.

This sequence joins TRBV11-2 and TRBJ2-1; 9 bases are a match to TRBD1. Germline CDR1 is SGHAT and CDR2 is FQNNGV. The CDR3 has 16 amino acids. V was clipped by 4 bases and J by 6 bases; unmatched bases: 10. This CDR3 is CASSSVPGQGGNEQFF. The CDR3 nucleotides are TGTGCCAGCAGCTCCGTCCCGGGACAGGGAGGCAATGAGCAGTTCTTC.